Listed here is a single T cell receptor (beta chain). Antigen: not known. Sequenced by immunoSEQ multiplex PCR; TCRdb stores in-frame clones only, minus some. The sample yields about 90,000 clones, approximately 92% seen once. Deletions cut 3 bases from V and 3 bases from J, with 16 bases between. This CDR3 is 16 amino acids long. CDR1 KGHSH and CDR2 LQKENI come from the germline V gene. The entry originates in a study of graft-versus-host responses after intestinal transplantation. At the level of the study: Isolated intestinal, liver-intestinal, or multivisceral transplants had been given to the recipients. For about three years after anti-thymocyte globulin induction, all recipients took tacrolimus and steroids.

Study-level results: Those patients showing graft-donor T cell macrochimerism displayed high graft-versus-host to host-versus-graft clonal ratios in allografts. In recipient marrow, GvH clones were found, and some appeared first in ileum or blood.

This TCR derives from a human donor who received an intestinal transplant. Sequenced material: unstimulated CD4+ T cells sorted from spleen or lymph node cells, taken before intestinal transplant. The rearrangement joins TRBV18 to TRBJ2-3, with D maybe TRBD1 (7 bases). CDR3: CASSPTQGGTTDTQYF. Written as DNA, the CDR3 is TGTGCCAGCTCACCCACTCAGGGGGGTACTACAGATACGCAGTATTTT. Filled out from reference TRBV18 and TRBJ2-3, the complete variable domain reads NAGVMQNPRHLVRRRGQEARLRCSPMKGHSHVYWYRQLPEEGLKFMVYLQKENIIDESGMPKERFSAEFPKEGPSILRIQQVVRGDSAAYFCASSPTQGGTTDTQYFGPGTRLTVL.